This T cell receptor beta chain was obtained from a study of identical twins. Regarding the study as a whole: Beta out-of-frame sequences displayed a weaker excess of sharing between twins. In cord blood, abundant beta clonotypes had fewer insertions; memory showed no trend.

Looked up from germline, CDR1 is SNHLY and CDR2 is FYNNEI. The ends were cut back, 4 bases at V and 0 bases at J, with 12 bases in the middle. CDR3 length: 15 amino acids. This clonotype was detected only a few times. Its target is unknown. Template switching added a universal primer site; cDNA carried unique molecular identifiers. In TCRdb, the 5' RACE reads were re-called with MiXCR into one record per CDR3 protein. The table has roughly 1,500,000 distinct CDR3 sequences, less than 40% seen once. The sequenced sample was cord blood. This chain uses TRBV2 with TRBJ1-1, with TRBD1 as a possible D gene (5 bases). The receptor comes from a newborn girl in good health. In DNA, the CDR3 is TGTGCCAGCAGTGTGAGCCCAGGGATGAACACTGAAGCTTTCTTT. Amino acid sequence: CASSVSPGMNTEAFF.